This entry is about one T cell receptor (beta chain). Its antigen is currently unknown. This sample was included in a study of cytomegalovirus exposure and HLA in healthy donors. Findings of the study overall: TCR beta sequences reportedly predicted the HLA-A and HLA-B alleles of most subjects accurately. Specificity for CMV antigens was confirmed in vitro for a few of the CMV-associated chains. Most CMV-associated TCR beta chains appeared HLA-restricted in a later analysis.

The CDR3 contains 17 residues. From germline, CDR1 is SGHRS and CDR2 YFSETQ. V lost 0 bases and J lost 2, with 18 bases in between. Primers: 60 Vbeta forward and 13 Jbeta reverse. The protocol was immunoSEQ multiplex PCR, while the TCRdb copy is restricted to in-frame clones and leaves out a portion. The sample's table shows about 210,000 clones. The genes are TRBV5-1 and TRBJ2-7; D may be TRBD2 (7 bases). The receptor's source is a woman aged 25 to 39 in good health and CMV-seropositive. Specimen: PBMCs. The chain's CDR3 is CASSLAVGGGRPYEQYF. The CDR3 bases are TGCGCCAGCAGCTTGGCTGTTGGGGGGGGCAGGCCCTACGAGCAGTACTTC.